These 7 T cell receptor beta chains were sequenced from one sample in a study of T-cell memory formation after mild COVID-19. A single record per CDR3 protein comes from TCRdb applying MiXCR to the 5' RACE reads. The sample holds 100,000 to 150,000 distinct CDR3 sequences; around 6.3% are singletons and the top ten take over 2%. Sequencing input: PBMCs or a T cell subset sorted from them (not recorded which). These receptor sequences come from an adult woman who had mild COVID-19 (a few samples of this study predate the infection). Cell type and time point are not known.

This clonotype was recorded many times. The chain links TRBV5-1 to TRBJ1-5; D is unclear. Trimming shortened V by 3 bases and J by 5 bases, and 9 bases separated the two germline ends. The germline V gene encodes CDR1 SGHRS and CDR2 YFSETQ. The CDR3 covers 13 residues. As DNA, the CDR3 is TGCGCCAGCAGCTGGGCTGGGGATCAGCCCCAGCATTTT. It is translated as CASSWAGDQPQHF. The variable domain in full, with the rest retrieved from reference TRBV5-1 and TRBJ1-5, is KAGVTQTPRYLIKTRGQQVTLSCSPISGHRSVSWYQQTPGQGLQFLFEYFSETQRNKGNFPGRFSGRQFSNSRSEMNVSTLELGDSALYLCASSWAGDQPQHFGDGTRLSIL.

This clonotype came up a few times. V is TRBV6-2 or TRBV6-3 and J is TRBJ2-7; a weak D match, TRBD2 (6 bases). The CDR3 sequence is 14 residues long. V lost 5 bases and J 5 bases, leaving 16 bases between the germline ends. In germline, CDR1 is MNHEY, CDR2 SVGEGT. CDR3: CASSQNLAWDEQYF. For the CDR3, the DNA is TGTGCCAGCAGTCAGAATCTAGCGTGGGACGAGCAGTACTTC.

The J gene is TRBJ2-1, the V gene TRBV20-1, with 7 bases matching TRBD1. Trimming removed 0 bases from V and 7 bases from J; junction bases left unmatched: 12. The CDR3 runs 16 residues. Germline V CDR1 and CDR2: DFQATT, SNEGSKA (reference sequence). The CDR3 DNA reads as TGCAGTGCTAGAGATCCTCAGACAGGGAATGGTAATGAGCAGTTCTTC. Protein sequence: CSARDPQTGNGNEQFF.

The chain links TRBV5-5 to TRBJ2-1; TRBD2 matches at 9 bases. The CDR3 totals 14 residues. The germline gives CDR1 SGHKS, CDR2 YYEKEE (reference sequence). J lost 5 bases, V lost 4 bases, and 4 bases had no gene match. CDR3 loop: CASSDLAGNNEQFF. As DNA, the CDR3 is TGTGCCAGCAGCGATCTAGCGGGAAACAATGAGCAGTTCTTC.

V is TRBV12-3 or TRBV12-4 and J is TRBJ1-2; D gene uncertain. The CDR3 spans 14 residues. With 6 bases removed from V and 0 bases from J, the gap between germline ends came to 11 bases. CDR3 nucleotide sequence: TGTGCCAGCAGCTTTATTGGGGCTAACTATGGCTACACCTTC. It translates to CASSFIGANYGYTF.

This clonotype was detected a few times. V is TRBV12-3 or TRBV12-4 and J is TRBJ2-1; 8 bases agree with TRBD1. V was pared by 5 bases and J by 3 bases, with 6 bases of the junction left unmatched. CDR3 length: 15 amino acids. CDR3 nucleotide sequence: TGTGCCAGCAGTCCGAGGACAGGGAACTACAATGAGCAGTTCTTC. Translation gives CASSPRTGNYNEQFF.

This chain links TRBV7-3 with TRBJ2-1; TRBD2 matches 10 bases. The CDR3 loop spans 17 amino acids. J lost 0 bases, V lost 5 bases, and 7 bases had no gene match. Looked up from germline, CDR1 is SGHTA and CDR2 is FQGTGA. For the CDR3, the DNA is TGTGCCAGCAGCATACTAGCGGGACAGAGCTCCTACAATGAGCAGTTCTTC. Protein sequence: CASSILAGQSSYNEQFF.